Listed below are T cell receptor beta chains from one sample, sequenced in a study of tissue T cells after allogeneic stem cell transplantation. Generated by immunoSEQ multiplex PCR, the TCRdb table keeps only in-frame clones and is missing some. The repertoire includes over a thousand clones, 60% to 80% of them detected once, and over 30% sits in the top ten. The specimen comprised bone marrow, sampled at autopsy. These receptors were obtained from a male patient at least 60 years old with steroid-refractory graft-versus-host disease after an allogeneic stem cell transplant. Part of the T cells may come from the graft donor. Both conserved end residues are part of each CDR3. D genes are given only for firm matches. Clone size, where shown, is once, few, many, or a class for clones that have expanded.

abundance	v_gene	d_gene	j_gene	CDR3nt	CDR3aa
-	TRBV9	TRBD1	TRBJ1-6	TGTGCCAGCAGCGTACGGGACAGCGGGAGTTCACCCCTCCACTTT	CASSVRDSGSSPLHF
large	TRBV4-3	TRBD2	TRBJ2-3	TGCGCCAGCAGCCAAGTCGGGGGGGCAGATACGCAGTATTTT	CASSQVGGADTQYF
-	TRBV29-1	-	TRBJ1-3	TGCAGCGTTGAGGGGGAGGGGGAGAGCTCTGGAAACACCATATATTTT	CSVEGEGESSGNTIYF
-	TRBV6-5	-	TRBJ1-4	TGTGCCAGCAGGGGTAGGGCGGCTGAAAAACTGTTTTTT	CASRGRAAEKLFF
-	TRBV7-9	-	TRBJ1-4	TGTGCCAGCAGCTTAGGGAGGCCCACAACTAATGAAAAACTGTTTTTT	CASSLGRPTTNEKLFF
large	TRBV5-6	TRBD2	TRBJ2-5	TGTGCCAGCAGCGGGGGGGCCGGGGGGGGAGAGACCCAGTACTTC	CASSGGAGGGETQYF
-	TRBV25-1	-	TRBJ1-6	TGTGCCAGCAGTGATGTAGGGGGAAATTCACCCCTCCACTTT	CASSDVGGNSPLHF
-	TRBV5-6	TRBD2	TRBJ2-5	TGTGCCAGCTGCTTGGGGGCGGGGGGGGGAGAGACCCAGTACTTC	CASCLGAGGGETQYF
-	TRBV7-9	-	TRBJ1-2	TGTGCCAGCAGCTTAGGCCGGGGTTCCTATGGCTACACCTTC	CASSLGRGSYGYTF
-	TRBV9	TRBD1	TRBJ1-2	TGTGCCAGCAGCTCCGGGGACAGGGTCGACGGGACCTTC	CASSSGDRVDGTF
-	TRBV3-1/TRBV3-2	-	TRBJ2-4	TGTGCCAGCAGCGCTCCGAGTTTGCAAAGAAAAAACATTCAGTACTTC	CASSAPSLQRKNIQYF
-	TRBV6-5	-	TRBJ1-5	TGTGCCAGCAGTCCCCGGGGGGGCGCCCAGCATTTT	CASSPRGGAQHF
-	TRBV20-1	-	TRBJ1-1	TGCAGTGCTAGTAAACGAGGAGCCTTGGGTGAAGCTTTCTTT	CSASKRGALGEAFF
few	TRBV5-4	-	TRBJ2-7	TGTGCCAGCAGCTTGGAAGGCAGGGGCGGGAACGAGCAGTACTTC	CASSLEGRGGNEQYF
medium-sized	TRBV4-2	-	TRBJ2-1	TGTGCCAGCAGCCACTCCGACAATGAGCAGTTCTTC	CASSHSDNEQFF
-	TRBV4-3	TRBD1	TRBJ2-1	TGCGCCAGCAGCCAAGACCGGGGACAGGGAGAAAATGAGCAGTTCTTC	CASSQDRGQGENEQFF
-	TRBV24-1	-	TRBJ2-5	TGTGCCACCAGTGACCAGGGTCCTACCCAGTACTTC	CATSDQGPTQYF
-	TRBV7-9	-	TRBJ2-7	TGTGCCAGCAGCTCGCATCTGGGAGGCTTAGTCTTC	CASSSHLGGLVF
few	TRBV19	-	TRBJ1-6	TGTGCCAGTAGTATGGGCACCACCGGGTCACCCCTCCACTTT	CASSMGTTGSPLHF
-	TRBV4-3	-	TRBJ1-2	TGCGCCAGCAGCCAGGCCGACGGAGGGTATGGCTACACCTTC	CASSQADGGYGYTF
once	TRBV5-5	TRBD2	TRBJ2-3	TGTGCCAGCAGCTTGGTAGGGACTAGCGGGGGGGCAGATACGCAGTATTTT	CASSLVGTSGGADTQYF